Below, one T cell receptor beta chain is given with its context. Participant age was roughly 18 to 89 years, and participants resided in fewer than 25 US areas. The sample is drawn from a study of blood T cell repertoires in COVID-19. Overall study context: COVID-19 samples, acute and convalescent, were from the United States, Italy and Spain. T cells, B-cell-depleted T cells, or PBMCs supplied cDNA or gDNA.

In the original processing: Reference gene primer amplification yielded estimated nucleated cell counts. Method: immunoSEQ multiplex PCR; TCRdb's copy keeps in-frame clones and lacks some. That table gives V, J and clone size, and the DNA gave D and trimming. The sample holds about 230,000 clones; around 85% are singletons and the top ten take about 3.1%. The V gene's germline CDR1 is SGHTA and CDR2 FQGNSA. This CDR3 has 11 amino acids. Trimming took off 4 bases at V and 9 bases at J, with 9 bases between the two ends. Sequencing used PBMCs or T cells enriched from blood (not recorded which). The receptor comes from a woman between 50 and 59 years old in a cohort exposed to, infected with or recovered from COVID-19 (not recorded which). The chain combines TRBV7-2 with TRBJ2-5; no definite D call. The CDR3 here is CASSSPRAQYF. The CDR3 DNA reads as TGTGCCAGCAGCTCCCCCCGGGCCCAGTACTTC.